The clone carrying this T cell receptor beta chain was observed a few times. This could be a read error, since a much larger clone is one nucleotide away. This specimen belongs to a study of blood T cells in healthy people across ages. The donors, aged about 6 to 95, were healthy Caucasians from Russia. A sample-barcoded 5' primer and a J-beta primer mix were used in a second PCR of about 6 to 12 cycles. Via MiXCR, TCRdb re-called the 5' RACE reads, giving one row per CDR3 protein. Altogether some 930,000 distinct CDR3 sequences are present, around 29% being singletons, with the ten largest covering about 9.4%. CDR1 is SGHRS, CDR2 YFSETQ, per germline. The CDR3 contains 14 residues. V was shortened by 0 bases and J by 6 bases, with 11 bases between the two germline ends. These data also featured in a second study, about T cells of mothers and their children. From that paper: Extraction yielded RNA that went, in full, into cDNA synthesis at roughly 1.5 ug per 15 ul.

J is TRBJ2-3 and V is TRBV5-1; unclear D gene. The sample comprised blood. The sequence derives from a woman between 40 and 55 years old in good health. DNA of the CDR3: TGCGCCAGCAGCTTGGTGCCTCCTAGGGATACGCAGTATTTT. This translates into CASSLVPPRDTQYF.